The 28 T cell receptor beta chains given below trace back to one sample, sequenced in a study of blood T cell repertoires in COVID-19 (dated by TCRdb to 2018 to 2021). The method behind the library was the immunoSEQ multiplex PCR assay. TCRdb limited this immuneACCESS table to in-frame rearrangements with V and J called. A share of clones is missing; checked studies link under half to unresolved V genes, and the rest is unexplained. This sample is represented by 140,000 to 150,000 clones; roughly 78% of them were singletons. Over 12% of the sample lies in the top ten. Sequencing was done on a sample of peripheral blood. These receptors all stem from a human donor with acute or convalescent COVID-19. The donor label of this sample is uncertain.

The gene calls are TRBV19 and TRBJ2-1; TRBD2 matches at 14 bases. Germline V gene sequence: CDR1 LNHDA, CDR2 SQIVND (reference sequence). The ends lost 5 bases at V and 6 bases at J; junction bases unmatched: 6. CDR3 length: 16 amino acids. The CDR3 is CASSPRGLAGVNEQFF. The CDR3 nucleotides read TGTGCCAGTAGTCCCCGGGGACTAGCGGGGGTCAATGAGCAGTTCTTC.

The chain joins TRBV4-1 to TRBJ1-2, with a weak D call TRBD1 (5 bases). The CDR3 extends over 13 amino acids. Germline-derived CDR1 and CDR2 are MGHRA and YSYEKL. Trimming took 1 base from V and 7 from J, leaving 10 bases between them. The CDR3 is CASSQVQGGGYTF. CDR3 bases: TGCGCCAGCAGCCAAGTCCAGGGAGGTGGCTACACCTTC.

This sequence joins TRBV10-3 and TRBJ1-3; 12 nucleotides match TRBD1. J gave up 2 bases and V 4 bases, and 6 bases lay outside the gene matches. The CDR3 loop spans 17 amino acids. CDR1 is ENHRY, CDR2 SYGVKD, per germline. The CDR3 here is CAISGGGQGATGNTIYF. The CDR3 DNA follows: TGTGCCATCAGTGGAGGGGGACAGGGGGCGACTGGAAACACCATATATTTT.

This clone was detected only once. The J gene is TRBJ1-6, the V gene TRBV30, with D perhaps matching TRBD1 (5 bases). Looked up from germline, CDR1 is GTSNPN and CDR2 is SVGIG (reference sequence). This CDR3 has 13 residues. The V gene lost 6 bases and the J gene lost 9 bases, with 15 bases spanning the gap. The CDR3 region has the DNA TGTGCCTGCTTAATTGGGGGGGGTTCACCCCTCCACTTT. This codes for CACLIGGGSPLHF. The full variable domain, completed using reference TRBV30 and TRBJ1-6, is SQTIHQWPATLVQPVGSPLSLECTVEGTSNPNLYWYRQAAGRGLQLLFYSVGIGQISSEVPQNLSASRPQDRQFILSSKKLLLSDSGFYLCACLIGGGSPLHFGNGTRLTVT.

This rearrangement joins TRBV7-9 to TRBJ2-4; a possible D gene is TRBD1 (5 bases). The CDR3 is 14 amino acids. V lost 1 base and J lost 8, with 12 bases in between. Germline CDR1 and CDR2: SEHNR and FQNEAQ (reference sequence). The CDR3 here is CASSLGGAWDIQYF. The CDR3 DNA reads TGTGCCAGCAGCTTAGGTGGGGCATGGGACATTCAGTACTTC. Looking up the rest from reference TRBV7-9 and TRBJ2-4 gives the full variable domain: DTGVSQNPRHKITKRGQNVTFRCDPISEHNRLYWYRQTLGQGPEFLTYFQNEAQLEKSRLLSDRFSAERPKGSFSTLEIQRTEQGDSAMYLCASSLGGAWDIQYFGAGTRLSVL.

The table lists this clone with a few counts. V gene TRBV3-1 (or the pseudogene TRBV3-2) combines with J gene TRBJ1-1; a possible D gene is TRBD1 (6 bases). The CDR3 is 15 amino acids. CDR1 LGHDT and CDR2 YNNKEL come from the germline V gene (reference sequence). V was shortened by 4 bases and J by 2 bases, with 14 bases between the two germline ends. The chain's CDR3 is CASSPQQGLNTEAFF. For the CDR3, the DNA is TGTGCCAGCAGCCCCCAACAGGGACTAAACACTGAAGCTTTCTTT.

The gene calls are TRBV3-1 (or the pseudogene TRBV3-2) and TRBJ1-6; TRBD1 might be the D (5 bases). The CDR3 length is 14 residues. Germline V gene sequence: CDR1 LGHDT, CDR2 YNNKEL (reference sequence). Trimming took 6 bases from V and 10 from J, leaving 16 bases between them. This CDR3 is CASRLDLGGSPLHF. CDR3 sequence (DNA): TGTGCCAGCAGACTCGACCTCGGGGGGTCACCCCTCCACTTT.

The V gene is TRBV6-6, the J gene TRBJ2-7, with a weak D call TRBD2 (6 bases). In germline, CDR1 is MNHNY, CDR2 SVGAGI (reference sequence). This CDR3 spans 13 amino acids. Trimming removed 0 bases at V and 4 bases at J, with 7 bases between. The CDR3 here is CASSYSAGYEQYF. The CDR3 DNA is TGTGCCAGCAGTTACTCGGCGGGGTACGAGCAGTACTTC.

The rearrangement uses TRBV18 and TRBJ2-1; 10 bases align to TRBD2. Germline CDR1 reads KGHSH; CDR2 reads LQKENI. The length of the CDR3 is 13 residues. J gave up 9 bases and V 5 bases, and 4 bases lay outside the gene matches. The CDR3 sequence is CASSSIAGGEQFF. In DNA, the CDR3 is TGTGCCAGCTCATCTATAGCGGGAGGTGAGCAGTTCTTC.

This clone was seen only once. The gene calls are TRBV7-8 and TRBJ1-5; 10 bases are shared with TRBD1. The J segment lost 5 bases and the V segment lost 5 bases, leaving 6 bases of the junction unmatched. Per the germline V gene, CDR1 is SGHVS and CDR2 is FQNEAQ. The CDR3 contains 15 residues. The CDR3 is CASSQTGGADQPQHF. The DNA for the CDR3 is TGTGCCAGCAGCCAGACAGGGGGCGCCGATCAGCCCCAGCATTTT.

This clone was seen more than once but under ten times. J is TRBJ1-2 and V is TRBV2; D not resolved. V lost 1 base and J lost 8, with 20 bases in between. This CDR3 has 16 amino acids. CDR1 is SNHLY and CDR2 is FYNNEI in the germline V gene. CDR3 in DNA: TGTGCCAGCAGTGAAGATCCGGGATCGGCCCCTTACGGCTACACCTTC. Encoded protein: CASSEDPGSAPYGYTF.

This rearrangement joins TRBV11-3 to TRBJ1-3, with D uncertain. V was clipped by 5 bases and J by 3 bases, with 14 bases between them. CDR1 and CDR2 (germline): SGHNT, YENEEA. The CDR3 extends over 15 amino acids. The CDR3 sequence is CASSTTSRVGNTIYF. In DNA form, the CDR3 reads TGTGCCAGCAGCACCACGTCCCGAGTTGGAAACACCATATATTTT.

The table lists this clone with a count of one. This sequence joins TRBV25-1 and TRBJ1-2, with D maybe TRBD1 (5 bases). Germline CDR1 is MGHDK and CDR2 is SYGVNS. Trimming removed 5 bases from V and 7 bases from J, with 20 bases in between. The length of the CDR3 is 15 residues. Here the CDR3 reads CASSPLGGRIAGYTF. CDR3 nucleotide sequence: TGTGCCAGCAGTCCACTTGGGGGGAGGATAGCTGGCTACACCTTC.

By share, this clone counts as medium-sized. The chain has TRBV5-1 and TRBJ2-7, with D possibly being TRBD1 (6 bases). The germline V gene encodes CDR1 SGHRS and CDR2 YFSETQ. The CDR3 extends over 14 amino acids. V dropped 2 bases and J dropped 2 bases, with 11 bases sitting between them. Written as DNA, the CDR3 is TGCGCCAGCAGCTTCGGTTCAGGGGCCTACGAGCAGTACTTC. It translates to CASSFGSGAYEQYF.

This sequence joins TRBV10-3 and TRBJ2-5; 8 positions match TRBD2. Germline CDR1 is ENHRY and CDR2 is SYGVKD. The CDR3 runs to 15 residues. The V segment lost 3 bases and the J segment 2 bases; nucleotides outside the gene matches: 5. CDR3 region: CAISDVSGAQETQYF. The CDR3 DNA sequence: TGTGCCATCAGTGACGTTAGCGGGGCTCAAGAGACCCAGTACTTC.

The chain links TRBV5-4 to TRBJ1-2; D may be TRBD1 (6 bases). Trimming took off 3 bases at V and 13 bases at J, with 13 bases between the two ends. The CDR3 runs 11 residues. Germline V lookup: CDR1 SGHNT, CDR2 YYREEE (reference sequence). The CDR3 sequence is CASSSGQPVTF. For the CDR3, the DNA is TGTGCCAGCAGCTCAGGACAGCCTGTCACCTTC.

The CDR3 DNA reads TGCGCCAGCAGCTTGGACGTCAGGGGGCCGGCTAATGAAAAACTGTTTTTT. Protein: CASSLDVRGPANEKLFF. This chain joins TRBV5-1 and TRBJ1-4, with TRBD1 matching over 8 bases. Germline lookup yields CDR1 SGHRS and CDR2 YFSETQ. With 0 bases clipped from V and 3 bases from J, the junction kept 7 bases outside the gene matches. This CDR3 is built from 17 residues.

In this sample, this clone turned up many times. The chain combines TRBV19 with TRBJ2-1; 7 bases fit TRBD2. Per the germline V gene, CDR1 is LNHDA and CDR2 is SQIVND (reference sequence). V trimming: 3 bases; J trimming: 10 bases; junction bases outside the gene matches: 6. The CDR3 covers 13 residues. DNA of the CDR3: TGTGCCAGTAGTATTGGGAGGGGCCGGGAGCAGTTCTTC. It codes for CASSIGRGREQFF.

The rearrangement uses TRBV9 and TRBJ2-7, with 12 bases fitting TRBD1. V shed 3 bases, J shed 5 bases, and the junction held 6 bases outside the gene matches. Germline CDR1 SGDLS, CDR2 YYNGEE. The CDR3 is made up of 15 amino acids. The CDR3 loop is CASSGGQGAPNEQYF. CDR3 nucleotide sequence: TGTGCCAGCAGCGGGGGACAGGGGGCCCCCAACGAGCAGTACTTC.

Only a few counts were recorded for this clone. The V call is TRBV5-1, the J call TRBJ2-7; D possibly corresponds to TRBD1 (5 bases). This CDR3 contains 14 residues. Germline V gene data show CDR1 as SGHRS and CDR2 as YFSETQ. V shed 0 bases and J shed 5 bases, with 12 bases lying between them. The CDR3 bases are TGCGCCAGCAGCTTGGATGTGGGGCACCACGAGCAGTACTTC. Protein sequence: CASSLDVGHHEQYF.

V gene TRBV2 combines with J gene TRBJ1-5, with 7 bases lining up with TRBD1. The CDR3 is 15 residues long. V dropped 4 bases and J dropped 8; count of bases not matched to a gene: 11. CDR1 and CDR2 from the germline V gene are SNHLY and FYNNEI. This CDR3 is CASSVTRGASEPQHF. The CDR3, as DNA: TGTGCCAGCAGTGTTACCAGGGGGGCATCGGAGCCCCAGCATTTT.

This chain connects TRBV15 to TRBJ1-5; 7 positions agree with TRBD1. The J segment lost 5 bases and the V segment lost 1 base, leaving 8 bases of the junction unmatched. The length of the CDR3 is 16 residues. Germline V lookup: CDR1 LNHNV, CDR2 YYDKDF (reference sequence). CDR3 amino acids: CATSRVSGGRHQPQHF. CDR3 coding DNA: TGTGCCACCAGCAGAGTCTCAGGGGGAAGGCATCAGCCCCAGCATTTT. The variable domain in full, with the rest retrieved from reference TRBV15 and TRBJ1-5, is DAMVIQNPRYQVTQFGKPVTLSCSQTLNHNVMYWYQQKSSQAPKLLFHYYDKDFNNEADTPDNFQSRRPNTSFCFLDIRSPGLGDTAMYLCATSRVSGGRHQPQHFGDGTRLSIL.

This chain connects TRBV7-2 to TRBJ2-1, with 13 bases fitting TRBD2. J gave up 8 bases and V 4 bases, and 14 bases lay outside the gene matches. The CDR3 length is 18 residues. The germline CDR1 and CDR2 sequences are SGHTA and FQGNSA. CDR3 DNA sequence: TGTGCCAGCAGCTCGCGGACTAGCGGGGGTGTATCTAGGCATGAGCAGTTCTTC. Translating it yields CASSSRTSGGVSRHEQFF.

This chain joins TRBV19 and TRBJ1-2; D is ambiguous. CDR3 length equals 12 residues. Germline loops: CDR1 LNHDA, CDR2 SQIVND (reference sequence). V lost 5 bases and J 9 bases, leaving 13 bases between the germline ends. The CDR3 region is CASSFVPGSYTF. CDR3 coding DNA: TGTGCCAGTAGTTTTGTCCCGGGGAGCTACACCTTC.

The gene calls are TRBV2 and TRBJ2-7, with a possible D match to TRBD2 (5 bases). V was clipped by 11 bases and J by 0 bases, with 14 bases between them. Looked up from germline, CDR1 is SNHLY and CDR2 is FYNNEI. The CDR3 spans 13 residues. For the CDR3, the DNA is TGTGCCGGCGCCAGCCGGGGCTCCTACGAGCAGTACTTC. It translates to CAGASRGSYEQYF.

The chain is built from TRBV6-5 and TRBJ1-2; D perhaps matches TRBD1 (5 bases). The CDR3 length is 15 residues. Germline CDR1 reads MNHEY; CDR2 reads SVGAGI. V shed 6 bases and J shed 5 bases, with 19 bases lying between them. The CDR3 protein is CASRAGTEERYGYTF. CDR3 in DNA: TGTGCCAGCAGAGCGGGGACTGAGGAAAGATATGGCTACACCTTC.

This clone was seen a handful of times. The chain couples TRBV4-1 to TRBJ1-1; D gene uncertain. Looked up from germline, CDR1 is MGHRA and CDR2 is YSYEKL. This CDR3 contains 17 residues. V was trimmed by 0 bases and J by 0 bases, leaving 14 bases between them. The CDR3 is CASSQDVFRDMNTEAFF. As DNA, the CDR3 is TGCGCCAGCAGCCAAGATGTATTTCGGGATATGAACACTGAAGCTTTCTTT.

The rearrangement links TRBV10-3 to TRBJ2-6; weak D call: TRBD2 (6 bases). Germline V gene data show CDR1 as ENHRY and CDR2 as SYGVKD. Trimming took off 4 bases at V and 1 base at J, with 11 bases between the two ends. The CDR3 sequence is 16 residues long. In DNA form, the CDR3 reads TGTGCCATCAGTGCGTTCGGGGGATCTGGGGCCAACGTCCTGACTTTC. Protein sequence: CAISAFGGSGANVLTF.